One and the same sample provided the 32 T cell receptor beta chains below, sequenced in a study of shared clonotypes between healthy human individuals. TCRdb's table, derived via immunoSEQ multiplex PCR, lists solely in-frame clones and lacks some. Found here are hundreds of thousands of clones, approximately 79% of them singletons; the top ten hold approximately 1.8%. Specimen: memory CD4+ T cells sorted from blood. The subset denotes: CD45RA-negative fraction. The receptor set was obtained from a woman aged 25-40 years in good health.

The V call is TRBV4-1, the J call TRBJ2-1; 7 positions agree with TRBD1. Germline V gene data show CDR1 as MGHRA and CDR2 as YSYEKL. V was pared by 0 bases and J by 8 bases, with 4 bases of the junction left unmatched. The CDR3 loop spans 14 amino acids. The chain's CDR3 is CASSQEDGQDEQFF. The CDR3 DNA is TGCGCCAGCAGCCAAGAGGACGGACAGGATGAGCAGTTCTTC.

This clone turned up a few times. The CDR3 here is CASSLNTGDGNTIYF. Written as DNA, the CDR3 is TGTGCCAGCTCTCTTAATACAGGGGATGGAAACACCATATATTTT. The genes are TRBV18 and TRBJ1-3; 7 bases are shared with TRBD1. The V segment lost 6 bases and the J segment 3 bases; nucleotides outside the gene matches: 8. Germline CDR1 reads KGHSH; CDR2 reads LQKENI. The CDR3 length is 15 residues.

Here the CDR3 reads CASSLEGVGFSGDTQYF. The CDR3 coding sequence is TGTGCCAGCAGCTTGGAAGGGGTCGGATTCTCGGGGGATACGCAGTATTTT. The J gene is TRBJ2-3, the V gene TRBV5-4, with D perhaps assigned TRBD1 or TRBD2 (5 bases each). The CDR3 is 17 amino acids. CDR1 is SGHNT and CDR2 is YYREEE in the germline V gene (reference sequence). V lost 0 bases and J lost 6, with 20 bases in between.

This chain links TRBV14 with TRBJ2-7; 8 nucleotides match TRBD2. With 5 bases clipped from V and 3 bases from J, the junction kept 9 bases outside the gene matches. The CDR3 is 15 residues long. Germline V CDR1 and CDR2: SGHDN, FVKESK. The CDR3, as DNA: TGTGCCAGCAGCTTACCGGGTAGCGGGGTCTACGAGCAGTACTTC. Its translation is CASSLPGSGVYEQYF.

A few counts support this clone. A much more abundant neighbour one base away suggests this may be a read error. The rearrangement uses TRBV25-1 and TRBJ2-1; 9 positions agree with TRBD2. Germline V gene lookup returns CDR1 MGHDK and CDR2 SYGVNS. With V trimmed by 3 bases and J by 0 bases, 0 bases remained unmatched. The CDR3 extends over 15 amino acids. The CDR3 loop reads CASSDSGSSYNEQFF. Written as DNA, the CDR3 is TGTGCCAGCAGTGATAGCGGGAGCTCCTACAATGAGCAGTTCTTC.

This clone was seen just once. The chain joins TRBV7-2 to TRBJ2-2; D unresolved. Trimming removed 5 bases at V and 7 bases at J, with 11 bases between. CDR1 SGHTA and CDR2 FQGNSA come from the germline V gene. CDR3 length: 13 amino acids. The CDR3 is CASSADFRGELFF. In DNA form, the CDR3 reads TGTGCCAGCAGCGCCGATTTCCGCGGGGAGCTGTTTTTT.

The genes are TRBV25-1 and TRBJ2-7; 8 nucleotides match TRBD1. This CDR3 is built from 14 residues. The V segment lost 4 bases and the J segment 1 base; nucleotides outside the gene matches: 3. Germline-derived CDR1 and CDR2 are MGHDK and SYGVNS. CDR3 sequence reads: CASSVTGASYEQYF. In DNA form, the CDR3 reads TGTGCCAGCAGTGTGACAGGGGCTTCCTACGAGCAGTACTTC.

The chain uses TRBV28 and TRBJ2-1; D possibly uses TRBD1 or TRBD2 (5 bases each). V lost 6 bases, J lost 7 bases, and 13 bases lay in between. There are 13 residues in the CDR3. CDR1 MDHEN and CDR2 SYDVKM come from the germline V gene. DNA for the CDR3: TGTGCCAGCAGACGGGGCCAGACAAATGAGCAGTTCTTC. Encoded protein: CASRRGQTNEQFF.

Turning to this clone: Other nucleotide sequences from this sample produce the same CDR3. The DNA for the CDR3 is TGTGCCATCAGTGAGTCGGGGGAAAAACTGTTTTTT. Translation: CAISESGEKLFF. The V call is TRBV10-3, the J call TRBJ1-4; D not certain. V was pared by 0 bases and J by 8 bases, with 4 bases between. CDR3 length equals 12 residues. Per germline, CDR1 ENHRY and CDR2 SYGVKD.

This clone was counted at least ten times. The CDR3 is CASSPILGQGPDTQYF. CDR3 coding DNA: TGTGCCAGCTCACCAATCCTAGGACAGGGACCAGATACGCAGTATTTT. V usage is TRBV18 and J usage is TRBJ2-3; 8 nucleotides agree with TRBD1. The CDR3 extends over 16 amino acids. The V and J ends lost 2 bases and 4 bases, in that order; junction bases with no gene match: 8. Germline V gene lookup returns CDR1 KGHSH and CDR2 LQKENI.

This chain links TRBV11-2 with TRBJ2-7; D not certain. CDR1 SGHAT and CDR2 FQNNGV come from the germline V gene. The CDR3 runs to 14 residues. Deletions cut 2 bases from V and 6 bases from J, with 14 bases between. The CDR3 is CASSLRTVISEQYF. DNA of the CDR3: TGTGCCAGCAGCTTAAGAACTGTTATTAGCGAGCAGTACTTC.

The V and J genes are TRBV11-2 and TRBJ1-4, with 7 bases aligning to TRBD1. J gave up 13 bases and V 1 base, and 12 bases lay outside the gene matches. This CDR3 comprises 15 residues. The V gene's germline CDR1 is SGHAT and CDR2 FQNNGV. The CDR3 sequence: CASSLVGDRADGLFF. For the CDR3, the DNA is TGTGCCAGCAGCTTAGTCGGGGACAGAGCGGACGGACTGTTTTTT.

This sequence joins TRBV10-3 and TRBJ1-4; D is unresolved. The V gene lost 2 bases and the J gene lost 6 bases, with 1 base spanning the gap. CDR3 length: 11 residues. Germline V CDR1 and CDR2: ENHRY, SYGVKD. DNA of the CDR3: TGTGCCATCAGTGAGGATGAAAAACTGTTTTTT. Translation: CAISEDEKLFF.

The chain carries TRBV5-1 and TRBJ2-5; 9 bases are shared with TRBD2. J gave up 5 bases and V 2 bases, and 7 bases lay outside the gene matches. The CDR3 runs to 15 residues. In germline, CDR1 is SGHRS, CDR2 YFSETQ. In DNA form, the CDR3 reads TGCGCCAGCAGCTTACAAGCGGGAGGCCGGGAGACCCAGTACTTC. Residues: CASSLQAGGRETQYF. The complete variable domain, with remaining parts taken from reference TRBV5-1 and TRBJ2-5, reads KAGVTQTPRYLIKTRGQQVTLSCSPISGHRSVSWYQQTPGQGLQFLFEYFSETQRNKGNFPGRFSGRQFSNSRSEMNVSTLELGDSALYLCASSLQAGGRETQYFGPGTRLLVL.

V and J are TRBV6-5 and TRBJ2-3; 8 bases are a match to TRBD1. Germline values: CDR1 MNHEY, CDR2 SVGAGI. V gave up 6 bases and J gave up 2 bases; unmatched junction bases: 4. This CDR3 contains 14 residues. The CDR3 loop reads CASRVTGDTDTQYF. The CDR3 coding sequence is TGTGCCAGCAGAGTGACAGGGGACACAGATACGCAGTATTTT.

This clone was seen more than once but under ten times. The CDR3 DNA sequence: TGTGCCAGCAGCCTCGACCTCTCTAGGGAGCAGTTCTTC. Its translation: CASSLDLSREQFF. The rearrangement joins TRBV7-7 to TRBJ2-1; no reliable D call. CDR3 size: 13 residues. V shed 5 bases and J shed 10 bases, with 15 bases lying between them. Germline values: CDR1 SSHAT, CDR2 FNYEAQ (reference sequence).

This clone showed up just once. J is TRBJ1-2 and V is TRBV10-3; D not resolved. V was shortened by 3 bases and J by 3 bases, with 2 bases between the two germline ends. The germline gives CDR1 ENHRY, CDR2 SYGVKD. The CDR3 consists of 11 residues. This CDR3 is CAISDYYGYTF. The CDR3 DNA reads TGTGCCATCAGTGATTACTATGGCTACACCTTC.

This chain joins TRBV28 and TRBJ2-4; 8 positions agree with TRBD1. V lost 6 bases and J lost 1; bases outside the gene matches: 5. Germline V gene sequence: CDR1 MDHEN, CDR2 SYDVKM. This CDR3 region has 15 residues. In nucleotides, the CDR3 is TGTGCCAGCAGCCAGGGGGCGCGGGCCAAAAACATTCAGTACTTC. It encodes CASSQGARAKNIQYF.

The chain joins TRBV10-2 to TRBJ1-2; D not resolved. Germline lookup yields CDR1 WSHSY and CDR2 SAAADI. CDR3 length equals 10 residues. V was pared by 6 bases and J by 5 bases, with 4 bases between. The CDR3: CASRAYGYTF. DNA for the CDR3: TGCGCCAGCAGGGCGTATGGCTACACCTTC.

This chain joins TRBV2 and TRBJ2-7; 10 positions match TRBD2. J gave up 8 bases and V 4 bases, and 17 bases lay outside the gene matches. The CDR3 contains 17 residues. Germline V gives CDR1 SNHLY, CDR2 FYNNEI. The DNA of the CDR3 is TGTGCCAGCAGTGGGGGACTCAAGGCTAGCGGGAGAGGGAAGCAGTACTTC. Encoded protein: CASSGGLKASGRGKQYF.

This clone was seen many times. The chain joins TRBV28 to TRBJ2-7, with a weak D call TRBD1 (5 bases). The CDR3 sequence is 14 residues long. Germline V gene data show CDR1 as MDHEN and CDR2 as SYDVKM. Trimming took 10 bases from V and 5 from J, leaving 21 bases between them. The CDR3 DNA is TGTGCCACCAACTTGCACCGAACGACAGACGAGCAGTACTTC. Translating gives CATNLHRTTDEQYF.

The V gene is TRBV18, the J gene TRBJ1-5, with a possible D match to TRBD1 (6 bases). This CDR3 has 14 amino acids. Germline assignment: CDR1 KGHSH and CDR2 LQKENI. Deletions cut 6 bases from V and 7 bases from J, with 16 bases between. The DNA of the CDR3 is TGTGCCAGCTCGGTAAACAGGGTTGGGCAGCCCCAGCATTTT. Translated, it gives CASSVNRVGQPQHF.

This clone was observed a handful of times. The chain links TRBV10-3 to TRBJ2-1, with 10 bases aligning to TRBD1. The V and J ends lost 6 bases and 4 bases, in that order; junction bases with no gene match: 3. The CDR3 consists of 14 residues. CDR1 is ENHRY and CDR2 is SYGVKD in the germline V gene. The CDR3 DNA reads TGTGCCATCAGCCCGGGACAGGGGTACAATGAGCAGTTCTTC. The encoded protein is CAISPGQGYNEQFF.

The chain has TRBV28 and TRBJ2-2, with TRBD1 identical over 11 bases. The CDR3 covers 17 residues. J was trimmed by 2 bases and V by 4 bases; bases with no gene match: 6. Germline CDR1 and CDR2: MDHEN and SYDVKM. The CDR3 spells CASSSPGQGGNTGELFF. The CDR3 nucleotides read TGTGCCAGCAGTTCACCGGGACAGGGGGGCAACACCGGGGAGCTGTTTTTT.

The chain links TRBV6-5 to TRBJ2-3, with 7 bases fitting TRBD1. The germline gives CDR1 MNHEY, CDR2 SVGAGI. The trim removed 9 bases at V and 11 bases at J, leaving 11 bases unmatched. The length of the CDR3 is 12 residues. The CDR3 protein is CASRSQGSRQYF. The CDR3 DNA sequence: TGTGCCAGTAGATCACAGGGGTCGAGGCAGTATTTT.

The chain employs TRBV10-3 and TRBJ2-1; D remains ambiguous. Deletions cut 4 bases from V and 4 bases from J, with 2 bases between. Germline V gene lookup returns CDR1 ENHRY and CDR2 SYGVKD. This CDR3 spans 11 amino acids. The CDR3 nucleotides are TGTGCCATCAGTGTGTACAATGAGCAGTTCTTC. Amino acid sequence: CAISVYNEQFF.

V gene TRBV2 combines with J gene TRBJ2-1; 12 nucleotides agree with TRBD2. Germline lookup yields CDR1 SNHLY and CDR2 FYNNEI. The CDR3 covers 14 residues. V shed 7 bases, J shed 9 bases, and the junction held 7 bases outside the gene matches. The CDR3 loop is CASTRLAGAGEQFF. The DNA of the CDR3 is TGTGCCAGCACGAGACTAGCGGGAGCCGGTGAGCAGTTCTTC.

This clone was counted a few times. V is TRBV5-4 and J is TRBJ1-3; possible D gene TRBD1, 6 bases. The CDR3 is 16 amino acids. Germline V gene data show CDR1 as SGHNT and CDR2 as YYREEE (reference sequence). The ends were cut back, 6 bases at V and 0 bases at J, with 16 bases in the middle. CDR3 sequence: CASTQGGGISGNTIYF. The DNA of the CDR3 is TGTGCCAGCACACAGGGAGGGGGTATCTCTGGAAACACCATATATTTT.

The chain has TRBV11-2 and TRBJ2-5; 7 nucleotides align to TRBD2. Trimming removed 5 bases from V and 3 bases from J; junction bases left unmatched: 9. The CDR3 consists of 15 residues. Germline CDR1 SGHAT, CDR2 FQNNGV. CDR3 loop: CASSHRPLAEETQYF. The CDR3 DNA sequence: TGTGCCAGCAGCCATCGCCCTCTAGCGGAAGAGACCCAGTACTTC.

The table lists this clone with a count of one. CDR3: CASIPTGAIEKLFF. In DNA form, the CDR3 reads TGTGCCAGCATCCCGACAGGGGCTATCGAAAAACTGTTTTTT. The V call is TRBV28, the J call TRBJ1-4, with 8 bases fitting TRBD1. CDR3 length equals 14 residues. The germline V gene encodes CDR1 MDHEN and CDR2 SYDVKM. J gave up 8 bases and V 7 bases, and 9 bases lay outside the gene matches.

This clone appeared a single time. The V gene is TRBV7-2, the J gene TRBJ1-2, with 9 bases lining up with TRBD1. The junction had 5 bases not matched to a gene; V was cut back by 1 base and J by 2 bases. Germline CDR1 and CDR2: SGHTA and FQGNSA. The CDR3 has 16 amino acids. CDR3 residues: CASSLGDRGGNYGYTF. Here the CDR3 DNA reads TGTGCCAGCAGCTTAGGCGACAGGGGGGGAAACTATGGCTACACCTTC.

The chain is built from TRBV30 and TRBJ2-5, with a tentative D call TRBD2 (5 bases). The J call may be faulty, since TRBJ2-7 better matches the DNA end. This CDR3 is 13 amino acids long. Germline V CDR1 and CDR2: GTSNPN, SVGIG (reference sequence). The CDR3 nucleotides are TGTGCCTGGAGGGCTAGCAGCTCCTACGAGCAGTACTTC. Translating it yields CAWRASSSYEQYF.